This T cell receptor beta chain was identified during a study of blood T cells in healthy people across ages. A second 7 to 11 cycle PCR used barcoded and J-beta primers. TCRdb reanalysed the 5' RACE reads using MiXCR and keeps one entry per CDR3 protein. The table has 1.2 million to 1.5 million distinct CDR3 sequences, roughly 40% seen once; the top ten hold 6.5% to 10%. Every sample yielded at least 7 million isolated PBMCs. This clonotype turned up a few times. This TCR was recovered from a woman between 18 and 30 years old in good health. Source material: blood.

The CDR3 here is CAISEGGIRGNEQFF. CDR3 DNA sequence: TGTGCCATCAGTGAGGGCGGCATCAGGGGCAATGAGCAGTTCTTC. V and J are TRBV10-3 and TRBJ2-1; the D gene is possibly TRBD1 (6 bases). Between the trimmed V and J ends, which lost 2 bases and 6 bases, there was a span of 14 bases. The germline V gene has CDR1 ENHRY and CDR2 SYGVKD. The CDR3 has 15 residues.